Following are 21 T cell receptor beta chains from one sample sequenced in a study of neoadjuvant anti-PD-1 for oral cavity cancer. Produced via immunoSEQ multiplex PCR; TCRdb's table is partial and in-frame only. The table shows 15,000 to 20,000 clones, with 65% to 75% occurring only once. The sample consisted of PBMCs, taken before nivolumab (anti-PD-1) treatment. The receptors shown here come from a person aged 35-80 years with oral cavity squamous cell carcinoma.

The V call is TRBV7-6, the J call TRBJ1-2; D gene ambiguous. The germline V and J ends were trimmed by 1 base and 7 bases, with 7 bases remaining between them. The CDR3 consists of 12 residues. Germline assignment: CDR1 SGHVS and CDR2 FNYEAQ. The CDR3 DNA is TGTGCCAGCAGCTTAGGGTCTGGTGGCTACACCTTC. The encoded protein is CASSLGSGGYTF.

The J gene is TRBJ2-7, the V gene TRBV7-2; possible D gene TRBD1, 6 bases. This CDR3 comprises 15 residues. CDR1 and CDR2 (germline): SGHTA, FQGNSA. The ends were cut back, 1 base at V and 0 bases at J, with 10 bases in the middle. In DNA form, the CDR3 reads TGTGCCAGCAGCTTAGATCAGGGGAGCTCCTACGAGCAGTACTTC. Translation gives CASSLDQGSSYEQYF.

The V call is TRBV27, the J call TRBJ2-6; no clear D. The CDR3 runs 16 residues. V was pared by 5 bases and J by 0 bases, with 11 bases between. CDR1 and CDR2 from the germline V gene are MNHEY and SMNVEV (reference sequence). In nucleotides, the CDR3 is TGTGCCAGCAGTGCCCGCCGGACCTCTGGGGCCAACGTCCTGACTTTC. It specifies CASSARRTSGANVLTF.

The chain couples TRBV30 to TRBJ2-5, with no clear D. Germline V gene lookup returns CDR1 GTSNPN and CDR2 SVGIG (reference sequence). Trimming removed 1 base from V and 1 base from J, with 7 bases in between. CDR3 size: 13 residues. For the CDR3, the DNA is TGTGCCTGGAGTGACTGGATCCAAGAGACCCAGTACTTC. This codes for CAWSDWIQETQYF.

V and J are TRBV2 and TRBJ2-3; 8 bases are shared with TRBD2. Unmatched junction bases numbered 4, after V lost 2 bases and J lost 0 bases. Germline CDR1 and CDR2: SNHLY and FYNNEI. This CDR3 spans 16 amino acids. DNA for the CDR3: TGTGCCAGCAGTGAAAATAGCGGGGTTAGCACAGATACGCAGTATTTT. Its protein product is CASSENSGVSTDTQYF.

The chain uses TRBV9 and TRBJ2-5, with 12 bases lining up with TRBD2. Germline V gives CDR1 SGDLS, CDR2 YYNGEE. V was pared by 0 bases and J by 0 bases, with 6 bases of the junction left unmatched. The CDR3 consists of 18 residues. This chain's CDR3 is CASSVGLAGASYQETQYF. In nucleotides, the CDR3 is TGTGCCAGCAGCGTAGGACTAGCGGGAGCTTCGTACCAAGAGACCCAGTACTTC.

The V gene is TRBV30, the J gene TRBJ2-7; D call uncertain. CDR3 length: 11 residues. Trimming removed 5 bases from V and 2 bases from J, with 7 bases in between. Germline-derived CDR1 and CDR2 are GTSNPN and SVGIG (reference sequence). The CDR3 DNA is TGTGCCTGGGGATCAACCTACGAGCAGTACTTC. It codes for CAWGSTYEQYF. Filled out from reference TRBV30 and TRBJ2-7, the complete variable domain reads SQTIHQWPATLVQPVGSPLSLECTVEGTSNPNLYWYRQAAGRGLQLLFYSVGIGQISSEVPQNLSASRPQDRQFILSSKKLLLSDSGFYLCAWGSTYEQYFGPGTRLTVT.

The CDR3 loop is CASTTGGGNSYEQYF. DNA for the CDR3: TGTGCCAGCACTACGGGAGGGGGGAACTCCTACGAGCAGTACTTC. The chain employs TRBV6-5 and TRBJ2-7; 8 nucleotides match TRBD2. Germline loops: CDR1 MNHEY, CDR2 SVGAGI. V lost 7 bases and J lost 0; bases outside the gene matches: 8. The CDR3 totals 15 residues.

The chain is built from TRBV11-3 and TRBJ2-3, with TRBD1 identical over 7 bases. Looked up from germline, CDR1 is SGHNT and CDR2 is YENEEA. J gave up 0 bases and V 1 base, and 1 base lay outside the gene matches. The CDR3 extends over 15 amino acids. CDR3 sequence reads: CASSLGQGSTDTQYF. In DNA form, the CDR3 reads TGTGCCAGCAGCTTAGGACAGGGAAGCACAGATACGCAGTATTTT.

This chain links TRBV2 with TRBJ2-5; 10 bases are a match to TRBD2. Unmatched junction bases numbered 10, after V lost 7 bases and J lost 2 bases. Germline-derived CDR1 and CDR2 are SNHLY and FYNNEI. The CDR3 contains 16 residues. The CDR3 DNA reads as TGTGCCAGCATTGGACTAGCGGTGAGCCTTCAAGAGACCCAGTACTTC. This sequence encodes CASIGLAVSLQETQYF.

The J gene is TRBJ2-7, the V gene TRBV6-5, with D tentatively TRBD1 (6 bases). The V gene lost 4 bases and the J gene lost 4 bases, with 14 bases spanning the gap. Germline assignment: CDR1 MNHEY and CDR2 SVGAGI. The CDR3 runs 14 residues. This chain's CDR3 is CASSSGQKLYEQYF. CDR3 DNA sequence: TGTGCCAGCAGTTCGGGACAAAAACTTTACGAGCAGTACTTC.

The chain is built from TRBV4-1 and TRBJ2-5; possibly TRBD2 for D (6 bases). V was shortened by 1 base and J by 7 bases, with 16 bases between the two germline ends. In germline, CDR1 is MGHRA, CDR2 YSYEKL. The CDR3 loop spans 15 amino acids. For the CDR3, the DNA is TGCGCCAGCAGCCAAGGAGGGGTACAGGAGGGGACCCAGTACTTC. Its translation is CASSQGGVQEGTQYF.

The chain carries TRBV2 and TRBJ1-5; TRBD1 might be the D (5 bases). Deletions cut 10 bases from V and 0 bases from J, with 10 bases between. The CDR3 has 13 amino acids. From germline, CDR1 is SNHLY and CDR2 FYNNEI. The CDR3: CATRQYSNQPQHF. In nucleotides, the CDR3 is TGTGCCACCCGACAGTATAGCAATCAGCCCCAGCATTTT.

This clone has a handful of counts. J is TRBJ2-7 and V is TRBV4-1; D gene uncertain. The germline gives CDR1 MGHRA, CDR2 YSYEKL. This CDR3 comprises 13 residues. Trimming removed 3 bases from V and 0 bases from J, with 6 bases in between. CDR3 nucleotides: TGCGCCAGCAGCCATGGCGTCTCCTACGAGCAGTACTTC. Its protein product is CASSHGVSYEQYF.

V is TRBV30 and J is TRBJ2-3, with 11 bases aligning to TRBD2. The CDR3 runs to 17 residues. Germline V CDR1 and CDR2: GTSNPN, SVGIG (reference sequence). Germline trimming cut 0 bases from V and 0 bases from J; bases unmatched to any gene: 5. The CDR3 loop reads CAWSVSTSGASTDTQYF. CDR3 in DNA: TGTGCCTGGAGTGTCTCGACTAGCGGGGCAAGCACAGATACGCAGTATTTT.

The table lists this clone with a few counts. The chain has TRBV2 and TRBJ2-7; 8 positions match TRBD1. With 5 bases clipped from V and 2 bases from J, the junction kept 5 bases outside the gene matches. The CDR3 spans 14 residues. Germline CDR1 SNHLY, CDR2 FYNNEI. As DNA, the CDR3 is TGTGCCAGCAGTTACAGGGGGAAGCCCTACGAGCAGTACTTC. It is translated as CASSYRGKPYEQYF.

The chain carries TRBV5-4 and TRBJ2-1, with D possibly TRBD2 on 6 matching bases. In germline, CDR1 is SGHNT, CDR2 YYREEE (reference sequence). V lost 0 bases and J lost 5, with 9 bases in between. The CDR3 runs 14 residues. CDR3 DNA: TGTGCCAGCAGCTTGGCGGGAGTAGACAATGAGCAGTTCTTC. This translates into CASSLAGVDNEQFF.

This chain joins TRBV6-1 and TRBJ2-1; 9 bases are a match to TRBD1. Germline lookup yields CDR1 MNHNS and CDR2 SASEGT. The CDR3 is 15 residues long. Losses at the gene ends were 7 bases for V and 1 base for J; bases not matched to a gene: 5. Here the CDR3 reads CASTDGQGSYNEQFF. The CDR3 DNA sequence: TGTGCCAGCACCGATGGACAGGGGTCCTACAATGAGCAGTTCTTC.

CDR3 protein: CASSSDAPVSGTSYNEQFF. The CDR3 DNA reads TGTGCCAGCAGCAGCGACGCTCCCGTTAGCGGGACCTCCTACAATGAGCAGTTCTTC. The V and J genes are TRBV5-4 and TRBJ2-1, with 8 bases aligning to TRBD2. The germline V gene has CDR1 SGHNT and CDR2 YYREEE (reference sequence). This CDR3 is built from 19 residues. Trimming removed 4 bases from V and 0 bases from J; junction bases left unmatched: 15.

The chain joins TRBV29-1 to TRBJ2-7; a possible D gene is TRBD1 (5 bases). Germline V CDR1 and CDR2: SQVTM, ANQGSEA. This CDR3 spans 11 amino acids. Trimming stripped 4 bases from V and 3 bases from J, with 7 bases between. The CDR3 coding sequence is TGCAGCGTTGTCCAGGGCTACGAGCAGTACTTC. Translating it yields CSVVQGYEQYF.

V is TRBV30 and J is TRBJ1-4, with 9 positions matching TRBD1. V shed 2 bases and J 6 bases; nucleotides not matched to a gene: 7. Per germline, CDR1 GTSNPN and CDR2 SVGIG (reference sequence). CDR3 length equals 15 residues. DNA for the CDR3: TGTGCCTGGAGTCGGACAGGGGTAGAGGATGAAAAACTGTTTTTT. Translated: CAWSRTGVEDEKLFF. The complete variable domain, with remaining parts taken from reference TRBV30 and TRBJ1-4, reads SQTIHQWPATLVQPVGSPLSLECTVEGTSNPNLYWYRQAAGRGLQLLFYSVGIGQISSEVPQNLSASRPQDRQFILSSKKLLLSDSGFYLCAWSRTGVEDEKLFFGSGTQLSVL.